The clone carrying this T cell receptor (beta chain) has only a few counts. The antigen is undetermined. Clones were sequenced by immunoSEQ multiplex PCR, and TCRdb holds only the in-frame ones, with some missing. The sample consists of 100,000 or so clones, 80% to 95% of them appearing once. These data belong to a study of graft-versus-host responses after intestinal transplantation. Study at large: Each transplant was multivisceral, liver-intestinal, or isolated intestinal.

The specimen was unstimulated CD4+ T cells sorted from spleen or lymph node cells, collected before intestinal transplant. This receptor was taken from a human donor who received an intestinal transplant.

This CDR3 is CASSDQDRVGYEQYF. The CDR3 bases are TGTGCCAGCAGTGACCAGGACAGGGTTGGTTACGAGCAGTACTTC. The rearrangement links TRBV6-1 to TRBJ2-7; 8 bases align to TRBD1. Germline V gene sequence: CDR1 MNHNS, CDR2 SASEGT. The CDR3 covers 15 residues. With 3 bases clipped from V and 4 bases from J, the junction kept 8 bases outside the gene matches.